This record looks at one T cell receptor beta chain sequence and its context. Its antigen remains unidentified. These data are taken from a study of long-term antiretroviral therapy in people with HIV. Study observations and caveats: Despite increasing after ART, diversity remained lower than that of transplant donor controls.

Trimming left V 4 bases short and J 0 bases short, with 9 bases between. Germline CDR1 and CDR2: SNHLY and FYNNEI. The CDR3 spans 15 residues. The assay, immunoSEQ v3.0, was run at survey level. TCRdb's table, derived via immunoSEQ multiplex PCR, lists solely in-frame clones and lacks some. The sample records under 20,000 clones, 91% being singletons. The sample in question was unsorted PBMCs, obtained 3 years after starting antiretroviral therapy. The TCR originated in a middle-aged man with HIV. The gene calls are TRBV2 and TRBJ1-4; D not resolved. The DNA for the CDR3 is TGTGCCAGCAGTGGTCAGACTGCAACTAATGAAAAACTGTTTTTT. It specifies CASSGQTATNEKLFF.